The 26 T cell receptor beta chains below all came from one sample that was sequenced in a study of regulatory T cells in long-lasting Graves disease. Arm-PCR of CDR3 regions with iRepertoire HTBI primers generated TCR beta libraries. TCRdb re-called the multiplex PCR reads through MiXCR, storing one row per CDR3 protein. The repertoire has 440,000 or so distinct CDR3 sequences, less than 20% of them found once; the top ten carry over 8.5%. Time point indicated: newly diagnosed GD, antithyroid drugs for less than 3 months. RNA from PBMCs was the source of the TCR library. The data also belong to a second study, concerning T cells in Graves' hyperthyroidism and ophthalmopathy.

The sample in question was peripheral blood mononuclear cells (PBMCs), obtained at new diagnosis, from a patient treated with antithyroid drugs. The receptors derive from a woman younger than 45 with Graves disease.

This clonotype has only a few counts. In DNA form, the CDR3 reads TGCGCCAGCAGCCGGAGCCGGGACGCCCACGAGCAGTACTTC. Residues: CASSRSRDAHEQYF. The J gene is TRBJ2-7, the V gene TRBV5-1; D may be TRBD1 or TRBD2 (5 bases each). The CDR3 totals 14 residues. The ends were cut back, 4 bases at V and 5 bases at J, with 16 bases in the middle. Germline loops: CDR1 SGHRS, CDR2 YFSETQ.

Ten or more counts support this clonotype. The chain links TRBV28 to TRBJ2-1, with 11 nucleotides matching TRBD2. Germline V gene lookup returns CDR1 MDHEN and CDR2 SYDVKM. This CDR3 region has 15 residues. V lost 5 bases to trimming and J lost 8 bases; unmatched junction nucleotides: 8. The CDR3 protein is CASSPLAGGRHEQFF. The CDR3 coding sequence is TGTGCCAGCAGTCCCCTAGCGGGAGGAAGGCATGAGCAGTTCTTC.

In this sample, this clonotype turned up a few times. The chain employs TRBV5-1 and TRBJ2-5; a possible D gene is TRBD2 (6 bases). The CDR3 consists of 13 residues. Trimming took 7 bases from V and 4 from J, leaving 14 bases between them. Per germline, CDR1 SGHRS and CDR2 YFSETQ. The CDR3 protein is CASGMGGRETQYF. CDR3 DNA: TGCGCCAGCGGTATGGGGGGAAGAGAGACCCAGTACTTC.

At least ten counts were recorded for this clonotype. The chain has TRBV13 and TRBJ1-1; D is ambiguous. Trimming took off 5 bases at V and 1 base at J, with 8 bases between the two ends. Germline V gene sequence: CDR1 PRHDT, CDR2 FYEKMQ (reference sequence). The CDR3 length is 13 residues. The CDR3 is CASSLLKNTEAFF. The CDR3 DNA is TGTGCCAGCAGCCTGTTGAAGAACACTGAAGCTTTCTTT.

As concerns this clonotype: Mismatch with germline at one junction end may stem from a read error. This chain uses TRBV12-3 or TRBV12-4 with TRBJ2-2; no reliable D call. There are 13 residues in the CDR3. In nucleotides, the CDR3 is TGTGCCAACAGTTTCCTAACTACCGGGGAGCTGTTTTTT. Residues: CANSFLTTGELFF.

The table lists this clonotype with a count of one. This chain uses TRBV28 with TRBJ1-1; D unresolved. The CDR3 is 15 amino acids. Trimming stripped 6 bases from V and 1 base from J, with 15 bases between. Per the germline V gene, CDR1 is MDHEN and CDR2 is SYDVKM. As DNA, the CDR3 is TGTGCCAGCAGCTCTATGTTGACCTCGAACACTGAAGCTTTCTTT. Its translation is CASSSMLTSNTEAFF.

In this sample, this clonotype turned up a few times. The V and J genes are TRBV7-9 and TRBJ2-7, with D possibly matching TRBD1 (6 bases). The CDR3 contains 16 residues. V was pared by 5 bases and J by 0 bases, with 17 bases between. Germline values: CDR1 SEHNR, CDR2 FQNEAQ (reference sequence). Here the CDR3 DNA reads TGTGCCAGCAGCCCACAGACAGGCCCCATCTCCTACGAGCAGTACTTC. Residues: CASSPQTGPISYEQYF.

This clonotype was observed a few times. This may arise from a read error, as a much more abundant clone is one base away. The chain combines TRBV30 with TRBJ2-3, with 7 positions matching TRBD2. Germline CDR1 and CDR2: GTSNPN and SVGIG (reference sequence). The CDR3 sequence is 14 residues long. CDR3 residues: CAWGVSGGTDTQYF. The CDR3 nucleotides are TGTGCCTGGGGTGTATCGGGGGGAACAGATACGCAGTATTTT. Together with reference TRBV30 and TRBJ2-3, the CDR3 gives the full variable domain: SQTIHQWPATLVQPVGSPLSLECTVEGTSNPNLYWYRQAAGRGLQLLFYSVGIGQISSEVPQNLSASRPQDRQFILSSKKLLLSDSGFYLCAWGVSGGTDTQYFGPGTRLTVL.

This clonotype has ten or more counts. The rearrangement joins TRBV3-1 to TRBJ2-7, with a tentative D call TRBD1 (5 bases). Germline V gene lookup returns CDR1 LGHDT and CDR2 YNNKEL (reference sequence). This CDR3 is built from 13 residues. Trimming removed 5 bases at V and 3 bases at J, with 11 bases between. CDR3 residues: CASSDRAFYEQYF. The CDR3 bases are TGTGCCAGCAGCGACAGAGCATTCTACGAGCAGTACTTC.

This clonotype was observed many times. CDR3 coding DNA: TGCAGCGTTCTACGGCGGGACAGGGGTGCCACTGAAGCTTTCTTT. Translated, it gives CSVLRRDRGATEAFF. V and J are TRBV29-1 and TRBJ1-1; 10 nucleotides match TRBD1. Germline lookup yields CDR1 SQVTM and CDR2 ANQGSEA. The V gene end was trimmed by 5 bases and the J gene end by 4 bases; junction bases not matched to a gene: 10. The CDR3 runs to 15 residues.

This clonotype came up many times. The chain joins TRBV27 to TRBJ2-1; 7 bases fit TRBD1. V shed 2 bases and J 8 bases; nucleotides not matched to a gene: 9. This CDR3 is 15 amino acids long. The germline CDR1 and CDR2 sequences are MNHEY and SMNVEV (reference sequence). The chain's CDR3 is CASSLVGGAADEQFF. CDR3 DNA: TGTGCCAGCAGTTTAGTAGGGGGCGCAGCCGATGAGCAGTTCTTC.

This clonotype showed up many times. CDR3: CASSPTGLAGTNEQFF. CDR3 nucleotide sequence: TGTGCCAGCAGTCCGACTGGACTAGCGGGAACCAATGAGCAGTTCTTC. The V and J genes are TRBV28 and TRBJ2-1; 12 nucleotides align to TRBD2. Unmatched junction bases numbered 8, after V lost 5 bases and J lost 6 bases. The CDR3 has 16 amino acids. CDR1 and CDR2 (germline): MDHEN, SYDVKM.

The CDR3 region is CASSMGTAALSEAFF. DNA for the CDR3: TGTGCCAGCAGCATGGGGACCGCCGCACTTTCTGAAGCTTTCTTT. The genes are TRBV7-9 and TRBJ1-1; tentatively, D is TRBD1 (5 bases). Trimming cost V 5 bases and J 6 bases, with 19 bases left between them. The CDR3 extends over 15 amino acids. Germline assignment: CDR1 SEHNR and CDR2 FQNEAQ (reference sequence).

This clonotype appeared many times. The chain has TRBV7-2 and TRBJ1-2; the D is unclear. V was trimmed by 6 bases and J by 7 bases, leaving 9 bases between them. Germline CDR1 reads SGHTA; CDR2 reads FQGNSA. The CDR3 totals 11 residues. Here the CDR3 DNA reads TGTGCCAGCAGGGAAGGGAGTGGCTACACCTTC. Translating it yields CASREGSGYTF.

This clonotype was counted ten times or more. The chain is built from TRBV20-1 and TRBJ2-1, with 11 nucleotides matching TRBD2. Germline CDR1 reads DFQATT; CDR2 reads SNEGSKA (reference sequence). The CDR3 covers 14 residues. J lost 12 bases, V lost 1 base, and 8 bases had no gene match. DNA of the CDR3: TGCAGTGCTAGAGGCCTAGCGGGAGGATTGGTGCAGTTCTTC. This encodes CSARGLAGGLVQFF.

In nucleotides, the CDR3 is TGTGCCACCAGCAGAGAGACCGGGACAGGGTATTCGGTGCAGTACTTC. It codes for CATSRETGTGYSVQYF. The V call is TRBV15, the J call TRBJ2-7; TRBD1 agrees at 9 bases. This CDR3 comprises 16 residues. V lost 0 bases, J lost 9 bases, and 12 bases stayed unmatched. Per the germline V gene, CDR1 is LNHNV and CDR2 is YYDKDF (reference sequence). Looking up the rest from reference TRBV15 and TRBJ2-7 gives the full variable domain: DAMVIQNPRYQVTQFGKPVTLSCSQTLNHNVMYWYQQKSSQAPKLLFHYYDKDFNNEADTPDNFQSRRPNTSFCFLDIRSPGLGDTAMYLCATSRETGTGYSVQYFGPGTRLTVT.

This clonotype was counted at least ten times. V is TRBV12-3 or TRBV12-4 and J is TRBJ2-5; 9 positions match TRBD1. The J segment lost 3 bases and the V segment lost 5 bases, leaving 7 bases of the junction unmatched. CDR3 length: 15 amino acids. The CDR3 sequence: CASSIMGQGEETQYF. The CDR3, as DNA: TGTGCCAGCAGTATAATGGGACAGGGCGAAGAGACCCAGTACTTC.

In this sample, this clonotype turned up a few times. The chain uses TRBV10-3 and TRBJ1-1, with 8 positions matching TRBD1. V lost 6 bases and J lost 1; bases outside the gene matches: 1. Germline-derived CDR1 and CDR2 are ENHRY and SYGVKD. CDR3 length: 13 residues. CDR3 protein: CAISGQGNTEAFF. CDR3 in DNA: TGTGCCATCAGCGGACAGGGGAACACTGAAGCTTTCTTT.

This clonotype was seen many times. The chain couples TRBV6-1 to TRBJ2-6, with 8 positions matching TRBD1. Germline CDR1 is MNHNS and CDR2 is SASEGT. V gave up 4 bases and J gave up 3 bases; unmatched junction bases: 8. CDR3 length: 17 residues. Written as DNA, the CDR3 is TGTGCCAGCAGTGCCCGGACAGGGAGGAGTGGGGCCAACGTCCTGACTTTC. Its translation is CASSARTGRSGANVLTF.

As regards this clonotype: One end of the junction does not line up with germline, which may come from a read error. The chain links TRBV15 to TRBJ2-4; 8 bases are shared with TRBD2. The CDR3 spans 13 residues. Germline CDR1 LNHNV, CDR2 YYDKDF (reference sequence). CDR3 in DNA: TGTGCCACCAGCAGAGATAGGGGACCGCGGGGGGACTTC. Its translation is CATSRDRGPRGDF.

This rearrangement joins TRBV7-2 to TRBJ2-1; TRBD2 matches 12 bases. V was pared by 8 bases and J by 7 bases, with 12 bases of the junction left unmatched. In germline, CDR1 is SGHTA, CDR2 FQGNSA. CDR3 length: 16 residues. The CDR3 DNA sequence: TGTGCCAGCTCAGGGTGGACTAGCGGGGTTGTAAATGAGCAGTTCTTC. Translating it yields CASSGWTSGVVNEQFF.

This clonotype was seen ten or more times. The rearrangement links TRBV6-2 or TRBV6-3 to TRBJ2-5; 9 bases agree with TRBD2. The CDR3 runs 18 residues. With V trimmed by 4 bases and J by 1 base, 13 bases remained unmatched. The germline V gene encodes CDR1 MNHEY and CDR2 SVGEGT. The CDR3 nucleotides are TGTGCCAGCAGTTCGCGGACCCGAGCTAGCGGGGCCCAAGAGACCCAGTACTTC. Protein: CASSSRTRASGAQETQYF.

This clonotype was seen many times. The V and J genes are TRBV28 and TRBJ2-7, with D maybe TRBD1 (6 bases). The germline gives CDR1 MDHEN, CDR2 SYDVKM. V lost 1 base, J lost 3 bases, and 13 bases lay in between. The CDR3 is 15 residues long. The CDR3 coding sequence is TGTGCCAGCAGTTTATACAGGGAAGTATACTACGAGCAGTACTTC. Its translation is CASSLYREVYYEQYF.

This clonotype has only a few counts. Here the CDR3 reads CASSQEAAAPGYTF. In DNA form, the CDR3 reads TGTGCCAGCAGCCAAGAGGCGGCGGCCCCTGGCTACACCTTC. The rearrangement links TRBV3-1 to TRBJ1-2; D not resolved. V lost 0 bases and J lost 7, with 12 bases in between. The germline gives CDR1 LGHDT, CDR2 YNNKEL (reference sequence). The CDR3 covers 14 residues.

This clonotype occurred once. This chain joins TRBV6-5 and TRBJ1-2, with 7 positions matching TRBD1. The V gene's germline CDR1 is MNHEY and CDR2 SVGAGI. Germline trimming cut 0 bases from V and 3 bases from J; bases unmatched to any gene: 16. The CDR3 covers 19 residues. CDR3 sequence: CASSYSISWNRQGYYGYTF. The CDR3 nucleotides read TGTGCCAGCAGTTACTCGATATCTTGGAATAGACAGGGCTACTATGGCTACACCTTC.

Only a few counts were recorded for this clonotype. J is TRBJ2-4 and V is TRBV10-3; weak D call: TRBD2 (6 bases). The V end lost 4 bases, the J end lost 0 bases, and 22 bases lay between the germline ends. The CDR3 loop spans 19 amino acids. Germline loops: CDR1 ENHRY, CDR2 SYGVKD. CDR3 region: CAISAKRGPPGLAKNIQYF. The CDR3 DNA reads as TGTGCCATCAGTGCAAAAAGGGGACCGCCGGGACTAGCCAAAAACATTCAGTACTTC.